This note documents a single T cell receptor beta chain sequence. This sample is drawn from a study of blood T cell repertoires in COVID-19. Study background: The samples span acute and convalescent COVID-19 from the United States, Italy and Spain.

This CDR3 has 14 amino acids. Study processing details: Quantification of nucleated cells was approximated via reference gene primer amplification. The table came from immunoSEQ multiplex PCR; TCRdb's copy has only in-frame clones and leaves some out. Clone size and V and J calls were adopted from that table, with D and trimming inferred from the DNA. The data show approximately 90,000 clones, more than 60% seen once. The sequenced material came from peripheral blood. The TCR was taken from a man between 70 and 80 years old with acute or convalescent COVID-19. The chain couples TRBV1 to TRBJ1-2; whether TRBD1, the table's D call, matches the DNA was not checked. TRBV1 is assigned pseudogene status. CDR3 bases: TGCACCAGCAGGATCCTACAGGGGGCGCCTGGCTACACCTTC. Encoded protein: CTSRILQGAPGYTF.